A selection of T cell receptor beta chains follows, all from one sample in a study of glioma-infiltrating T cells. TCRdb redid the calling of the multiplex PCR reads with MiXCR, one entry per CDR3 protein. This sample has approximately 110,000 distinct CDR3 sequences, with about 23% found just once. Sequences were obtained from glioma tissue, nonneoplastic brain tissue, or PBMCs (not recorded which). These receptors came from a human donor with low-grade glioma or glioblastoma, undergoing nonglioma brain surgery, or in good health (not recorded which). The CDR3 runs from the conserved cysteine through the conserved F or W. A D gene is named only where the DNA matches it firmly. Where a row states a size, it is once, few, many or the class of an expanded clone; other rows omit it.

j_call	clone_size	d_call	v_call	cdr3_nt	cdr3_aa
TRBJ2-3	many	TRBD2	TRBV27	TGTGCCAGCAGTCCTGGGACTAGCCGCGGCACAGATACGCAGTATTTT	CASSPGTSRGTDTQYF
TRBJ2-1	many	TRBD2	TRBV20-1	TGCAGTGCAACACCGGGACTAGCGGGAGCGTCGGTGTCCTACAATGAGCAGTTCTTC	CSATPGLAGASVSYNEQFF
TRBJ2-2	few	.	TRBV19	TGTGCCAGTACCGCAGCCGGGACTCCTCCAAACACCGGGGAGCTGTTTTTT	CASTAAGTPPNTGELFF
TRBJ2-3	.	.	TRBV5-1	TGCGCCAGCAGCTTGGAAATCTCACGGGAGGGGACAGGTACGCAGTATTTT	CASSLEISREGTGTQYF
TRBJ2-4	.	TRBD2	TRBV24-1	TGTGCCACCCTACCGCCTACCCCGGGACTAGCGGAAATGATAGCCAAAAACATTGAGTACTTC	CATLPPTPGLAEMIAKNIEYF
TRBJ2-7	.	TRBD1	TRBV27	TGTGCCAGCAGTCCCCGGGACAGGGCATCCTCCGCGCAGTACTTC	CASSPRDRASSAQYF
TRBJ1-5	many	.	TRBV12-3/TRBV12-4	TGTGCCAGCACTGACGGAATTAGCAATCAGCCCCAGCATTTT	CASTDGISNQPQHF
TRBJ1-2	many	TRBD1	TRBV2	TGTGCCAGCAGGCCGACAGGGATTAACTATGGCTACACCTTC	CASRPTGINYGYTF
TRBJ2-5	many	TRBD2	TRBV28	TGTGCCAGCAGCCGAGGGAAAGGGGCGGGAGGAGAGACCCAGTACTTC	CASSRGKGAGGETQYF
TRBJ2-1	once	TRBD2	TRBV10-3	TGTGCCATCAGTGCGGGACTAGCGGGAGGCAATGAGCAGTTCTTC	CAISAGLAGGNEQFF
TRBJ2-7	many	TRBD2	TRBV7-2	TGTGCCAGCAGCTTAATGCTAGGACTAGACATGCAGTACGAGCAGTACTTC	CASSLMLGLDMQYEQYF
TRBJ2-1	many	.	TRBV2	TGTGCCAGCAGTGCCTTGGCCGGGGGAAATGAGCAGTTCTTC	CASSALAGGNEQFF
TRBJ2-7	many	TRBD1	TRBV6-2/TRBV6-3	TGTGCCAGCAGTTATGAGGGGGCTATCTACGAGCAGTACTTC	CASSYEGAIYEQYF
TRBJ2-1	many	.	TRBV6-1	TGTGCCAGCGGGAGAAGGGATGAGCAGTTCTTC	CASGRRDEQFF
TRBJ2-1	many	.	TRBV3-1	TGTGCCAGCAGTCGAAGCGAAAGCTCCTACAATGAGCAGTTCTTC	CASSRSESSYNEQFF
TRBJ2-5	many	TRBD2	TRBV20-1	TGCAGTGCTGCAACCGGGACTAGCGGACAAGAGACCCAGTACTTC	CSAATGTSGQETQYF
TRBJ1-5	many	.	TRBV7-2	TGTGCCAGCAGCTTAGACCAATCACGAGCGGGTAATCAGCCCCAGCATTTT	CASSLDQSRAGNQPQHF
TRBJ2-5	many	TRBD1	TRBV29-1	TGCAGCGTTGAAAGGGACAGGCAAGAGACCCAGTACTTC	CSVERDRQETQYF
TRBJ2-7	many	TRBD1	TRBV7-3	TGTGCCAGCAGCACCACAGGGGTAGGTGACGAGCAGTACTTC	CASSTTGVGDEQYF